Below are 15 T cell receptor beta chains sequenced from a single sample in a study of blood T cell repertoires in COVID-19. Measured with immunoSEQ multiplex PCR; TCRdb has only the in-frame clones, and not every one. The sample yields more than 150,000 clones, about four fifths seen once. Input material: peripheral blood. The origin of the receptors is a woman of 80 years or more with COVID-19, enrolled during active disease.

This clone was observed a single time. The chain links TRBV21-1 to TRBJ2-7; TRBD1, the D gene given by the table, was not confirmed from the DNA. TRBV21-1 is recorded as a pseudogene. The CDR3 contains 15 residues. This CDR3 reads CASSKVQTRSYEQYF. CDR3 nucleotide sequence: TGTGCCAGCAGCAAAGTACAGACCCGCTCCTACGAGCAGTACTTC.

The CDR3 protein is CASSTPRRGVNGYTF. Written as DNA, the CDR3 is TGTGCCAGCAGTACCCCCCGGCGGGGAGTGAATGGCTACACCTTC. V gene TRBV6-2 or TRBV6-3 combines with J gene TRBJ1-2; the D is unclear. The CDR3 has 15 residues. The ends were cut back, 5 bases at V and 6 bases at J, with 19 bases in the middle. Germline loops: CDR1 MNHEY, CDR2 SVGEGT.

The chain links TRBV11-2 to TRBJ2-2; 7 bases map to TRBD1. V trimming: 5 bases; J trimming: 5 bases; junction bases outside the gene matches: 2. The CDR3 loop spans 13 amino acids. Per the germline V gene, CDR1 is SGHAT and CDR2 is FQNNGV. CDR3 nucleotides: TGTGCCAGCAGCCCCAGGGGGACCGGGGAGCTGTTTTTT. As protein: CASSPRGTGELFF.

This chain joins TRBV9 and TRBJ2-5; 11 nucleotides line up with TRBD1. Germline V lookup: CDR1 SGDLS, CDR2 YYNGEE. The CDR3 totals 16 residues. Losses at the gene ends were 0 bases for V and 5 bases for J; bases not matched to a gene: 6. The CDR3 loop is CASSVAGQGAGETQYF. Written as DNA, the CDR3 is TGTGCCAGCAGCGTAGCTGGACAGGGGGCTGGGGAGACCCAGTACTTC. Together with reference TRBV9 and TRBJ2-5, the CDR3 gives the full variable domain: DSGVTQTPKHLITATGQRVTLRCSPRSGDLSVYWYQQSLDQGLQFLIQYYNGEERAKGNILERFSAQQFPDLHSELNLSSLELGDSALYFCASSVAGQGAGETQYFGPGTRLLVL.

This chain links TRBV29-1 with TRBJ1-4; 9 nucleotides line up with TRBD1. Germline V lookup: CDR1 SQVTM, CDR2 ANQGSEA. This CDR3 region has 15 residues. V lost 7 bases, J lost 1 base, and 7 bases stayed unmatched. In DNA form, the CDR3 reads TGCAGCGGAGGACAGGGGTTAGTAACTAATGAAAAACTGTTTTTT. Protein sequence: CSGGQGLVTNEKLFF.

This clone has only one observation. Here the CDR3 reads CASSQEGVTGPGNTIYF. The CDR3 region has the DNA TGCGCCAGCAGCCAAGAGGGCGTTACAGGGCCTGGAAACACCATATATTTT. The chain carries TRBV4-1 and TRBJ1-3, with D maybe TRBD1 (6 bases). Looked up from germline, CDR1 is MGHRA and CDR2 is YSYEKL. Trimming removed 0 bases at V and 2 bases at J, with 14 bases between. This CDR3 comprises 17 residues.

This clone showed up just a few times. The junction does not match germline at one end; this may be a read error. This chain connects TRBV7-7 to TRBJ1-5; TRBD1 might be the D (5 bases). Germline V gene data show CDR1 as SSHAT and CDR2 as FNYEAQ (reference sequence). The CDR3 sequence is 17 residues long. CDR3 nucleotide sequence: TGTGCTAGCAGCTTAAGAAGGACACGTCTTAGCAATCAGCCCCAGCATTTT. It encodes CASSLRRTRLSNQPQHF.

This chain links TRBV5-1 with TRBJ1-2, with D perhaps matching TRBD1 (6 bases). V lost 0 bases and J lost 7, with 16 bases in between. Germline CDR1 SGHRS, CDR2 YFSETQ. The CDR3 consists of 15 residues. CDR3 DNA: TGCGCCAGCAGCTTGGGCCCCAGGGGCCGGGGTGGCTACACCTTC. This gives the protein CASSLGPRGRGGYTF.

The chain employs TRBV3-1 (or the pseudogene TRBV3-2) and TRBJ1-1, with TRBD1 matching 9 bases. V shed 1 base and J 10 bases; nucleotides not matched to a gene: 13. The CDR3 loop spans 16 amino acids. CDR1 and CDR2 from the germline V gene are LGHDT and YNNKEL (reference sequence). CDR3 region: CASSQGRIDRGVRAFF. The CDR3 nucleotides read TGTGCCAGCAGCCAAGGCCGGATAGACAGGGGGGTGAGAGCTTTCTTT.

The chain employs TRBV18 and TRBJ1-3; D perhaps matches TRBD1 (5 bases). V was clipped by 4 bases and J by 3 bases, with 10 bases between them. This CDR3 comprises 14 residues. From germline, CDR1 is KGHSH and CDR2 LQKENI. The CDR3, as DNA: TGTGCCAGCTCACGCGGGACGGATGGAAACACCATATATTTT. The encoded protein is CASSRGTDGNTIYF.

V usage is TRBV5-6 and J usage is TRBJ1-5, with 7 bases fitting TRBD1. V lost 5 bases to trimming and J lost 1 base; unmatched junction nucleotides: 9. The germline V gene encodes CDR1 SGHDT and CDR2 YYEEEE. This CDR3 has 16 amino acids. CDR3 region: CASSSTGRGSNQPQHF. The CDR3 DNA reads TGTGCCAGCAGTTCGACAGGGCGGGGAAGCAATCAGCCCCAGCATTTT.

The chain links TRBV12-3 or TRBV12-4 to TRBJ1-1; possible D gene TRBD1, 5 bases. Trimming left V 6 bases short and J 0 bases short, with 5 bases between. The CDR3 runs to 12 residues. The CDR3 sequence: CASRTVNTEAFF. DNA for the CDR3: TGTGCCAGCAGGACAGTGAACACTGAAGCTTTCTTT.

This chain connects TRBV27 to TRBJ1-1; possible D gene TRBD1, 5 bases. This CDR3 comprises 16 residues. Trimming pared 4 bases from V and 1 base from J, leaving 16 bases between. CDR1 and CDR2 (germline): MNHEY, SMNVEV (reference sequence). The DNA for the CDR3 is TGTGCCAGCAGTTCCCCGGGCCCCGGGGGGAACACTGAAGCTTTCTTT. Encoded protein: CASSSPGPGGNTEAFF.

As DNA, the CDR3 is TGCACCCCCGGGGGGGCAGATACGCAGTATTTT. It is translated as CTPGGADTQYF. V usage is TRBV20-1 and J usage is TRBJ2-3; 8 bases fit TRBD2. The germline V gene encodes CDR1 DFQATT and CDR2 SNEGSKA (reference sequence). The CDR3 runs to 11 residues.

This chain links TRBV4-3 with TRBJ2-7; tentative D call: TRBD2 (6 bases). Germline values: CDR1 LGHNA, CDR2 YSLEER. The CDR3 has 15 amino acids. Trimming took 0 bases from V and 6 from J, leaving 15 bases between them. The CDR3 DNA sequence: TGCGCCAGCAGCCAAGAGCGGGGCTACCCCACCGAGCAGTACTTC. Residues: CASSQERGYPTEQYF.